Listed here are 4 T cell receptor beta chains from one sample, sequenced in a study of cytomegalovirus exposure and HLA in healthy donors. Vbeta (60) and Jbeta (13) primers were used in the PCR. Assay: immunoSEQ multiplex PCR; the TCRdb copy retains only in-frame clones and omits some. The data show roughly 170,000 clones, about 80% seen once. Sequencing was performed on PBMCs. All receptors come from a man younger than 45 in good health and CMV-seropositive.

The J gene is TRBJ1-5, the V gene TRBV7-6; D ambiguous. Germline V gene data show CDR1 as SGHVS and CDR2 as FNYEAQ. This CDR3 is built from 14 residues. Trimming pared 2 bases from V and 6 bases from J, leaving 11 bases between. The CDR3 DNA reads TGTGCCAGCAGCTTAAATCCCGCGGGTCAGCCCCAGCATTTT. Protein: CASSLNPAGQPQHF.

The chain employs TRBV6-5 and TRBJ2-5; D uncertain. The assigned J gene may be wrong: the sequence end matches TRBJ2-7 better. Germline V gene sequence: CDR1 MNHEY, CDR2 SVGAGI. This CDR3 has 13 residues. Here the CDR3 DNA reads TGTGCCAGCAGTTTGGAGATGTGGGGCGAGCAGTACTTC. Translated, it gives CASSLEMWGEQYF.

V usage is TRBV27 and J usage is TRBJ1-1, with D maybe TRBD1 (6 bases). The germline V and J ends were trimmed by 5 bases and 5 bases, with 18 bases remaining between them. Germline-derived CDR1 and CDR2 are MNHEY and SMNVEV (reference sequence). The CDR3 has 15 residues. The DNA for the CDR3 is TGTGCCAGCAGTACCCGTGGGGGGGCGCAAACTGAAGCTTTCTTT. Protein product: CASSTRGGAQTEAFF.

This rearrangement joins TRBV30 to TRBJ1-4; D gene ambiguous. V was clipped by 6 bases and J by 8 bases, with 10 bases between them. From germline, CDR1 is GTSNPN and CDR2 SVGIG (reference sequence). The CDR3 totals 11 residues. DNA for the CDR3: TGTGCCTGCCGTGTATTAGAAAAACTGTTTTTT. Encoded protein: CACRVLEKLFF.